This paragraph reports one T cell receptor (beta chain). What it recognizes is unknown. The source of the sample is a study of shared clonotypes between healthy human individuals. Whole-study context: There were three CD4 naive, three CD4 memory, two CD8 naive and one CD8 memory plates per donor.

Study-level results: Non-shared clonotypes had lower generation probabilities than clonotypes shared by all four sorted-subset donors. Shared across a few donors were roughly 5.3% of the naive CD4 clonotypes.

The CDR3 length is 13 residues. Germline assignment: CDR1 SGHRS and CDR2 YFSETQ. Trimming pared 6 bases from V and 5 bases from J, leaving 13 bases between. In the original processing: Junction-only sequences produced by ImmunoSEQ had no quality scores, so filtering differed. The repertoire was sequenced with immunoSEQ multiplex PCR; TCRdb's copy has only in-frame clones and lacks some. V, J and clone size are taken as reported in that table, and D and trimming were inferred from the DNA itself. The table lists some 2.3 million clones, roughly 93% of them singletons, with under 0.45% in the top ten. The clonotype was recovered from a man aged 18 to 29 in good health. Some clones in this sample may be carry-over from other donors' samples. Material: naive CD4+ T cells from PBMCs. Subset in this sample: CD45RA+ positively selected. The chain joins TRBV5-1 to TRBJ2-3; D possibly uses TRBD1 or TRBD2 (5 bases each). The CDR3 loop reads CASTTGPLDTQYF. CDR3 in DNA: TGCGCCAGCACCACGGGACCTTTAGATACGCAGTATTTT. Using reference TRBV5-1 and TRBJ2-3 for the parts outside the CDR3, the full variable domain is KAGVTQTPRYLIKTRGQQVTLSCSPISGHRSVSWYQQTPGQGLQFLFEYFSETQRNKGNFPGRFSGRQFSNSRSEMNVSTLELGDSALYLCASTTGPLDTQYFGPGTRLTVL.